Below, 23 T cell receptor beta chains from the same sample are listed, as sequenced in a study of beta chain features in type 1 diabetes. Sequenced material consisted of expressed TCRB transcripts (all of the isolated RNA was reverse transcribed). The protocol was immunoSEQ multiplex PCR, while the TCRdb copy is restricted to in-frame clones and leaves out a portion. The table records some 270,000 clones, about 7.8% of them present only once. Sequences were obtained from central memory CD4+ T cells from blood. These receptors all come from a woman in her late teens or twenties in good health.

This clone appeared a few times. The gene calls are TRBV7-2 and TRBJ1-2; D unclear. Deletions cut 4 bases from V and 6 bases from J, with 15 bases between. Germline CDR1 SGHTA, CDR2 FQGNSA. The CDR3 loop spans 14 amino acids. The CDR3 region is CASSSYDPGNGYTF. The CDR3 DNA is TGTGCCAGCAGCTCATACGACCCGGGAAATGGCTACACCTTC.

This clone has a handful of counts. J is TRBJ1-3 and V is TRBV28; TRBD1 matches at 9 bases. Germline CDR1 and CDR2: MDHEN and SYDVKM. The CDR3 has 17 residues. With 4 bases clipped from V and 7 bases from J, the junction kept 14 bases outside the gene matches. The CDR3, as DNA: TGTGCCAGCAGTTCCCCCGGGACAGGGTCAGGAAGGAACACCATATATTTT. Protein: CASSSPGTGSGRNTIYF.

The rearrangement joins TRBV4-3 to TRBJ2-7; D gene uncertain. In germline, CDR1 is LGHNA, CDR2 YSLEER. The V gene lost 4 bases and the J gene lost 2 bases, with 12 bases spanning the gap. The CDR3 runs 14 residues. This CDR3 reads CASSPTGRAYEQYF. In DNA, the CDR3 is TGCGCCAGCAGCCCAACGGGCCGAGCCTACGAGCAGTACTTC.

The V gene is TRBV19, the J gene TRBJ1-1, with TRBD1 as a possible D gene (5 bases). Trimming took 7 bases from V and 1 from J, leaving 16 bases between them. Germline CDR1 reads LNHDA; CDR2 reads SQIVND (reference sequence). This CDR3 has 15 residues. The CDR3 sequence: CASTRRGATNTEAFF. The CDR3 nucleotides read TGTGCCAGTACACGTAGGGGAGCGACGAACACTGAAGCTTTCTTT.

V and J are TRBV21-1 and TRBJ1-6. TRBV21-1 is a pseudogene segment. The CDR3 runs to 14 residues. The CDR3 reads CASAHGPARSPLHF. In DNA, the CDR3 is TGTGCCAGCGCCCATGGCCCAGCGCGTTCACCCCTCCACTTT.

This clone came up many times. This rearrangement joins TRBV14 to TRBJ1-6, with D perhaps matching TRBD1 (6 bases). Trimming pared 3 bases from V and 8 bases from J, leaving 11 bases between. The CDR3 has 14 residues. Germline CDR1 and CDR2: SGHDN and FVKESK. Written as DNA, the CDR3 is TGTGCCAGCAGCCAGGCTGCAGGGGATTCACCCCTCCACTTT. The encoded protein is CASSQAAGDSPLHF.

V and J are TRBV9 and TRBJ2-5, with D perhaps matching TRBD1 (5 bases). V lost 0 bases to trimming and J lost 9 bases, with 15 bases between them. Germline-derived CDR1 and CDR2 are SGDLS and YYNGEE. CDR3 size: 14 residues. The chain's CDR3 is CASSVGGVESAQYF. The DNA of the CDR3 is TGTGCCAGCAGCGTAGGGGGCGTTGAGTCAGCCCAGTACTTC.

Many counts were recorded for this clone. The gene calls are TRBV7-2 and TRBJ1-2; D is possibly TRBD1 (5 bases). Per germline, CDR1 SGHTA and CDR2 FQGNSA. V gave up 7 bases and J gave up 6 bases, with 21 bases separating them. This CDR3 is built from 15 residues. The CDR3 is CASTSLRGRSHGYTF. The CDR3 DNA sequence: TGTGCCAGCACTTCCCTTCGGGGGAGAAGCCATGGCTACACCTTC.

The gene calls are TRBV6-1 and TRBJ2-2; D is uncertain. Germline V gives CDR1 MNHNS, CDR2 SASEGT. V was pared by 6 bases and J by 2 bases, with 13 bases between. The CDR3 contains 15 residues. The CDR3 DNA reads TGTGCCAGCAGCTGGGCCTCTACCAACACCGGGGAGCTGTTTTTT. Its protein is CASSWASTNTGELFF.

This clone was counted only a few times. Here the CDR3 DNA reads TGTGCCAGCAGCTTAGTGCGCGGGGTCTGGGACACTGAAGCTTTCTTT. The encoded protein is CASSLVRGVWDTEAFF. This chain joins TRBV7-2 and TRBJ1-1; D remains ambiguous. The length of the CDR3 is 16 residues. Germline lookup yields CDR1 SGHTA and CDR2 FQGNSA. V was shortened by 1 base and J by 3 bases, with 15 bases between the two germline ends. Full variable domain (rest looked up from reference TRBV7-2 and TRBJ1-1): GAGVSQSPSNKVTEKGKDVELRCDPISGHTALYWYRQSLGQGLEFLIYFQGNSAPDKSGLPSDRFSAERTGGSVSTLTIQRTQQEDSAVYLCASSLVRGVWDTEAFFGQGTRLTVV.

This clone was observed many times. The chain recombines TRBV14 with TRBJ1-2; no clear D. The CDR3 sequence is 14 residues long. V gave up 0 bases and J gave up 4 bases, with 9 bases separating them. Germline CDR1 reads SGHDN; CDR2 reads FVKESK. CDR3 in amino acids: CASSQDGLLYGYTF. DNA for the CDR3: TGTGCCAGCAGCCAAGATGGGCTTCTCTATGGCTACACCTTC.

This clone showed up just a few times. The CDR3 protein is CASSEVLGRENQPQHF. The DNA for the CDR3 is TGTGCCAGCAGTGAAGTCCTGGGCAGGGAGAATCAGCCCCAGCATTTT. The chain has TRBV2 and TRBJ1-5; D might be TRBD1 (5 bases). Deletions cut 1 base from V and 4 bases from J, with 14 bases between. This CDR3 comprises 16 residues. Germline V gene lookup returns CDR1 SNHLY and CDR2 FYNNEI.

This clone has ten or more counts. This chain links TRBV14 with TRBJ1-2; D call uncertain. Trimming removed 0 bases from V and 4 bases from J, with 12 bases in between. Germline assignment: CDR1 SGHDN and CDR2 FVKESK. The CDR3 has 15 residues. Here the CDR3 reads CASSQDLKGFYGYTF. Written as DNA, the CDR3 is TGTGCCAGCAGCCAAGATCTAAAAGGGTTCTATGGCTACACCTTC.

The chain combines TRBV5-1 with TRBJ2-2; 7 nucleotides line up with TRBD2. Per germline, CDR1 SGHRS and CDR2 YFSETQ. V lost 7 bases, J lost 0 bases, and 3 bases stayed unmatched. This CDR3 contains 14 residues. In DNA form, the CDR3 reads TGCGCCAGCTCCCTAGCGGCGAACACCGGGGAGCTGTTTTTT. It translates to CASSLAANTGELFF.

This clone came up a few times. The chain has TRBV30 and TRBJ2-5; the match to TRBD1 covers 7 bases. The J call is in doubt because the DNA end fits TRBJ2-7 better. In germline, CDR1 is GTSNPN, CDR2 SVGIG (reference sequence). The CDR3 loop spans 12 amino acids. The CDR3 coding sequence is TGTGCCTGGTCGGACAGGTGGGGCGAGCAGTACTTC. Encoded protein: CAWSDRWGEQYF.

The CDR3 reads CASRRTGWDDNEQFF. CDR3 nucleotides: TGTGCCAGCAGGAGGACAGGGTGGGATGACAATGAGCAGTTCTTC. The V call is TRBV5-4, the J call TRBJ2-1, with TRBD1 identical over 8 bases. The CDR3 consists of 15 residues. V was pared by 5 bases and J by 5 bases, with 9 bases of the junction left unmatched. Germline CDR1 SGHNT, CDR2 YYREEE (reference sequence).

This rearrangement joins TRBV19 to TRBJ1-6; 10 bases are a match to TRBD1. This CDR3 spans 14 amino acids. CDR1 is LNHDA and CDR2 is SQIVND in the germline V gene (reference sequence). The ends lost 7 bases at V and 11 bases at J; junction bases unmatched: 8. The CDR3 is CASKPGQGSTPLHF. DNA for the CDR3: TGTGCCAGTAAGCCGGGACAGGGGTCTACACCCCTCCACTTT.

This clone showed up just a few times. The gene calls are TRBV29-1 and TRBJ1-1; D is perhaps TRBD1 (5 bases). There are 15 residues in the CDR3. V was cut by 0 bases and J by 3 bases, with 14 bases left in between. Germline V gene data show CDR1 as SQVTM and CDR2 as ANQGSEA. The CDR3 nucleotides are TGCAGCGTTGAAGAAGGAAAAAGGGGTCACACTGAAGCTTTCTTT. This codes for CSVEEGKRGHTEAFF.

The rearrangement uses TRBV18 and TRBJ2-2; perhaps TRBD2 as D (5 bases). The CDR3 has 16 residues. CDR1 is KGHSH and CDR2 is LQKENI in the germline V gene. Trimming stripped 2 bases from V and 7 bases from J, with 17 bases between. CDR3 protein: CASSPFPPGTGGELFF. Here the CDR3 DNA reads TGTGCCAGCTCACCATTCCCACCGGGAACCGGCGGGGAGCTGTTTTTT.

This clone was seen a few times. This chain connects TRBV18 to TRBJ1-1; no clear D. V was pared by 3 bases and J by 7 bases, with 9 bases between. This CDR3 is 12 amino acids long. Germline CDR1 KGHSH, CDR2 LQKENI. In DNA form, the CDR3 reads TGTGCCAGCTCACCGGCGCAGGTTGAAGCTTTCTTT. Protein product: CASSPAQVEAFF.

This clone was counted between two and nine times. This chain joins TRBV5-4 and TRBJ2-5; 10 bases agree with TRBD2. The CDR3 extends over 17 amino acids. The J segment lost 3 bases and the V segment lost 3 bases, leaving 11 bases of the junction unmatched. Germline CDR1 and CDR2: SGHNT and YYREEE (reference sequence). The DNA of the CDR3 is TGTGCCAGCAGCTCCCCGAGAGGGCTAGCGGGGGAAGAGACCCAGTACTTC. Protein product: CASSSPRGLAGEETQYF. Full variable domain (outside the CDR3, taken from reference TRBV5-4 and TRBJ2-5): ETGVTQSPTHLIKTRGQQVTLRCSSQSGHNTVSWYQQALGQGPQFIFQYYREEENGRGNFPPRFSGLQFPNYSSELNVNALELDDSALYLCASSSPRGLAGEETQYFGPGTRLLVL.

CDR3 loop: CASRKLRTDGYTF. CDR3 coding DNA: TGTGCCAGCAGGAAACTCAGGACAGATGGCTACACCTTC. The gene calls are TRBV27 and TRBJ1-2, with D possibly being TRBD1 (6 bases). This CDR3 contains 13 residues. The V end was cut by 6 bases, the J end by 6 bases, with 14 bases between. Germline values: CDR1 MNHEY, CDR2 SMNVEV (reference sequence).

This chain joins TRBV5-1 and TRBJ1-4; D remains unclear. CDR3 length: 16 residues. Germline values: CDR1 SGHRS, CDR2 YFSETQ. Trimming cost V 4 bases and J 0 bases, with 13 bases left between them. The CDR3 DNA is TGCGCCAGCAGCCCCGGGCCCACGGCAACTAATGAAAAACTGTTTTTT. It specifies CASSPGPTATNEKLFF.